This T cell receptor (beta chain) originates from a study of blood T cell repertoires in COVID-19. Study-wide context: The samples span acute and convalescent COVID-19 from the United States, Italy and Spain.

J lost 4 bases, V lost 6 bases, and 5 bases had no gene match. Germline V gives CDR1 LNHDA, CDR2 SQIVND (reference sequence). This CDR3 comprises 14 residues. Data came from immunoSEQ multiplex PCR; TCRdb stores just in-frame clones and leaves some out. The sample consists of just under 350,000 clones, around nine tenths of them appearing once. Sequenced input: peripheral blood. The source is a woman aged 18 to 35 who had recovered from COVID-19. The rearrangement uses TRBV19 and TRBJ1-4; 7 bases map to TRBD1. CDR3 sequence: CASRGTVGNEKLFF. The CDR3 nucleotides are TGTGCCAGTAGGGGGACAGTGGGTAATGAAAAACTGTTTTTT. Filled out from reference TRBV19 and TRBJ1-4, the complete variable domain reads DGGITQSPKYLFRKEGQNVTLSCEQNLNHDAMYWYRQDPGQGLRLIYYSQIVNDFQKGDIAEGYSVSREKKESFPLTVTSAQKNPTAFYLCASRGTVGNEKLFFGSGTQLSVL.